One sample yielded the 16 T cell receptor beta chains listed below, sequenced in a study of CXCR3-negative and CXCR3-positive naive CD8 T cells. With UMI labels, 5' RACE was used to prepare the TRB cDNA libraries. TCRdb reprocessed the 5' RACE reads; each CDR3 protein has one entry and no DNA is given. This repertoire includes roughly 40,000 distinct CDR3 sequences. The material sequenced was memory CD8+ T cells from blood. These receptors were taken from a human donor in good health. Some clones in this sample may be carry-over from other donors' samples.

This clonotype is medium-sized by frequency. This sequence joins TRBV11-3 and TRBJ2-7; the D call from TCRdb, TRBD1, cannot be confirmed without DNA. Germline CDR1 is SGHNT and CDR2 is YENEEA. The CDR3 extends over 14 amino acids. The CDR3 region is CASRQGEGSYEQYF.

The V and J genes are TRBV5-1 and TRBJ2-3; with no DNA, the TCRdb D assignment of TRBD2 cannot be verified. CDR1 SGHRS and CDR2 YFSETQ come from the germline V gene. The CDR3 consists of 16 residues. CDR3: CASSLGAGLTMNTQYF.

By frequency, this clonotype registers medium-sized (0.01 to 0.1%). The chain recombines TRBV14 with TRBJ2-1; TCRdb lists TRBD1, though no DNA is available to test this call. The CDR3 covers 21 residues. Germline CDR1 is SGHDN and CDR2 is FVKESK. The CDR3 here is CASSPLGIETGGFTTYNEQFF.

The V call is TRBV7-8, the J call TRBJ1-5; the TCRdb call, TRBD1, lacks DNA for checking. The germline V gene has CDR1 SGHVS and CDR2 FQNEAQ. The CDR3 consists of 14 residues. The CDR3 sequence: CASSPTGINQPQHF.

This chain links TRBV7-2 with TRBJ2-7; the TCRdb D gene call, TRBD1, has no DNA to confirm it. Germline V lookup: CDR1 SGHTA, CDR2 FQGNSA. The CDR3 has 14 residues. This CDR3 is CASEPAGNNYEQYF.

The chain is built from TRBV7-9 and TRBJ2-1. This CDR3 is 13 amino acids long. Germline-derived CDR1 and CDR2 are SEHNR and FQNEAQ (reference sequence). CDR3 protein: CASSLEASNEQFF.

The chain carries TRBV7-8 and TRBJ2-7; TCRdb's D call of TRBD1 is untestable without DNA. The CDR3 length is 13 residues. CDR1 is SGHVS, CDR2 FQNEAQ, per germline. CDR3 amino acids: CASSPLGGYEQYF.

The rearrangement joins TRBV9 to TRBJ2-4; TCRdb's D call of TRBD1 is untestable without DNA. The CDR3 spans 15 residues. The V gene's germline CDR1 is SGDLS and CDR2 YYNGEE. CDR3 in amino acids: CASSRGRGGKNIQYF.

The chain carries TRBV7-9 and TRBJ2-3; the TRBD1 assignment by TCRdb is unverifiable without DNA. The CDR3 is 16 amino acids. Germline CDR1 and CDR2: SEHNR and FQNEAQ (reference sequence). This chain's CDR3 is CASSPRTGGTTDTQYF. The full variable domain, in which reference TRBV7-9 and TRBJ2-3 provide the parts outside the CDR3, is DTGVSQNPRHKITKRGQNVTFRCDPISEHNRLYWYRQTLGQGPEFLTYFQNEAQLEKSRLLSDRFSAERPKGSFSTLEIQRTEQGDSAMYLCASSPRTGGTTDTQYFGPGTRLTVL.

The chain has TRBV29-1 and TRBJ1-2; TCRdb's D call of TRBD1 is untestable without DNA. Germline assignment: CDR1 SQVTM and CDR2 ANQGSEA. The CDR3 length is 15 residues. The CDR3 sequence: CSVENSEGRGHGYTF.

CDR3 loop: CASSQDRLAAYNEQFF. The chain couples TRBV4-3 to TRBJ2-1; TCRdb designates TRBD2, a call that cannot be tested without DNA. CDR3 length: 16 amino acids. Per the germline V gene, CDR1 is LGHNA and CDR2 is YSLEER.

The chain carries TRBV3-1 and TRBJ2-3. Germline V CDR1 and CDR2: LGHDT, YNNKEL (reference sequence). The CDR3 is made up of 15 amino acids. The CDR3 reads CASSRTGFPTDTQYF.

The chain couples TRBV29-1 to TRBJ2-3; as DNA is missing, the TRBD2 call by TCRdb cannot be tested. The CDR3 runs 13 residues. The germline V gene has CDR1 SQVTM and CDR2 ANQGSEA. The CDR3 region is CSIREGEVDTQYF.

The rearrangement uses TRBV3-1 and TRBJ2-2; TCRdb designates TRBD2, a call that cannot be tested without DNA. From germline, CDR1 is LGHDT and CDR2 YNNKEL (reference sequence). The CDR3 has 20 amino acids. The CDR3 here is CASSQVLGLAGGGGTGELFF.

V gene TRBV7-2 combines with J gene TRBJ1-5. Germline V lookup: CDR1 SGHTA, CDR2 FQGNSA. This CDR3 has 14 amino acids. The CDR3 protein is CASSLTSSNQPQHF.

The CDR3 sequence is CSVEGHRYQETQYF. V gene TRBV29-1 combines with J gene TRBJ2-5. Germline CDR1 is SQVTM and CDR2 is ANQGSEA. There are 14 residues in the CDR3.